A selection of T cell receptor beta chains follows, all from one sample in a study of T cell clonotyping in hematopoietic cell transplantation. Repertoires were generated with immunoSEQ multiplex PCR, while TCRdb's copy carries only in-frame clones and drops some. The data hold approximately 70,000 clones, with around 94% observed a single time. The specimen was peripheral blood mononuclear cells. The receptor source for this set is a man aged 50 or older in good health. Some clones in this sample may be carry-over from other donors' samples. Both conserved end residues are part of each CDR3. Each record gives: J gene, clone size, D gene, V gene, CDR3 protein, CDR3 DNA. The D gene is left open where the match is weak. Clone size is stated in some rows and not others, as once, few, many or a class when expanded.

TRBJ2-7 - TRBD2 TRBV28 CASRPMVLAGLSSYEQYF TGTGCCAGCAGACCTATGGTACTAGCGGGATTAAGCTCCTACGAGCAGTACTTC
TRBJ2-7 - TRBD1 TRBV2 CASRAGQAWDYEQYF TGTGCCAGCAGGGCGGGACAGGCCTGGGACTACGAGCAGTACTTC
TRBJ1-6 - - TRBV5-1 CASSAGVALAVSPLHF TGCGCCAGCAGCGCTGGAGTTGCGCTAGCAGTTTCACCCCTCCACTTT
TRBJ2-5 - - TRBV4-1 CASSLAGLGAQETQYF TGCGCCAGCAGCCTAGCTGGTTTGGGGGCTCAAGAGACCCAGTACTTC
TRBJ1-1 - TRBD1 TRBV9 CASSSRDRVYNTEAFF TGTGCCAGCAGCTCGCGGGACAGGGTTTACAACACTGAAGCTTTCTTT
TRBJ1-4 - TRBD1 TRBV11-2 CASSLNRGREKLFF TGTGCCAGCAGCCTAAACAGGGGGCGTGAAAAACTGTTTTTT
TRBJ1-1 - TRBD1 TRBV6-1 CASRDPRQGRMEAFF TGTGCCAGCAGAGATCCGCGACAGGGAAGGATGGAAGCTTTCTTT
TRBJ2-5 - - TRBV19 CASSLPGAETQYF TGTGCCAGTAGCCTACCGGGGGCGGAGACCCAGTACTTC
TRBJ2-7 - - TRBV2 CASSEVHRLLIEQYF TGTGCCAGCAGTGAGGTACACAGGCTTTTGATCGAGCAGTACTTC
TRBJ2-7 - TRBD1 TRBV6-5 CASTYGQGSHEQYF TGTGCCAGCACGTATGGACAGGGGAGCCACGAGCAGTACTTC
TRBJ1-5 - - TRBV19 CASSWDINQPQHF TGTGCCAGTAGTTGGGACATCAATCAGCCCCAGCATTTT
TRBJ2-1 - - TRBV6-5 CASSYSIRGGQFF TGTGCCAGCAGTTACTCGATCCGGGGTGGGCAGTTCTTC
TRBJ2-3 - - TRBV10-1 CASVVAGSTDTQYF TGCGCCAGCGTGGTCGCAGGGTCCACAGATACGCAGTATTTT
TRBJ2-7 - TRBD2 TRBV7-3 CASSLAGGPLYEQYF TGTGCCAGCAGCTTAGCGGGAGGGCCTCTATACGAGCAGTACTTC
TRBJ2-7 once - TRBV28 CASSFLGQSYEQYF TGTGCCAGCAGTTTTCTCGGACAGAGCTACGAGCAGTACTTC
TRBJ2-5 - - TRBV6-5 CASSYSSSGQETQYF TGTGCCAGCAGTTACTCGAGTAGCGGACAAGAGACCCAGTACTTC
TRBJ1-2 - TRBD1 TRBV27 CASSSRQGGVDYGYTF TGTGCCAGCAGTTCAAGACAGGGAGGAGTGGACTATGGCTACACCTTC
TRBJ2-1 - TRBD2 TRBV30 CAWSRVAGGYNEQFF TGTGCCTGGAGTCGAGTAGCGGGAGGGTACAATGAGCAGTTCTTC
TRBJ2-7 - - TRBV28 CASSLGAPHEQYF TGTGCCAGCAGTTTAGGGGCCCCCCACGAGCAGTACTTC
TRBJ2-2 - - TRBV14 CASSLGTANTGELFF TGTGCCAGCAGCCTCGGGACGGCCAACACCGGGGAGCTGTTTTTT
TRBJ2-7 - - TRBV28 CASSLPGTGIYEQYF TGTGCCAGCAGTTTACCCGGGACGGGAATTTACGAGCAGTACTTC
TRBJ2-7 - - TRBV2 CASSVSPYEQYF TGTGCCAGCAGTGTAAGTCCCTACGAGCAGTACTTC
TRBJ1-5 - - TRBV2 CASSGQSNPHQPQHF TGTGCCAGCAGTGGGCAGTCCAATCCTCATCAGCCCCAGCATTTT
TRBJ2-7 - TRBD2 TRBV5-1 CASSLGTSGPYEQYF TGCGCCAGCAGCTTGGGGACTAGCGGGCCATACGAGCAGTACTTC
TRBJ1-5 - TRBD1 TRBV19 CASIDRGKGGHQPQHF TGTGCCAGTATCGACAGGGGGAAAGGTGGCCATCAGCCCCAGCATTTT
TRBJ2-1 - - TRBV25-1 CASSDAQDYNEQFF TGTGCCAGCAGTGACGCGCAGGATTACAATGAGCAGTTCTTC
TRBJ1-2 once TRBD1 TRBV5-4 CASSLNGGTGLYGYTF TGTGCCAGCAGCCTAAATGGGGGGACAGGGCTTTATGGCTACACCTTC
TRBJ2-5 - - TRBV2 CASRGGRQETQYF TGTGCCAGCAGAGGGGGTAGGCAAGAGACCCAGTACTTC
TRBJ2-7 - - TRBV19 CASSIWQGIVTYEQYF TGTGCCAGTAGTATCTGGCAGGGGATCGTAACCTACGAGCAGTACTTC
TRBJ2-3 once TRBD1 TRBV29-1 CSVEDIQGRDTQYF TGCAGCGTTGAAGATATACAGGGGAGAGATACGCAGTATTTT
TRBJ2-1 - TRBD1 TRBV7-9 CASSLSGRGPGEQFF TGTGCCAGCAGCTTAAGCGGCAGGGGGCCGGGTGAGCAGTTCTTC
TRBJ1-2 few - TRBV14 CASSQGSGHGYGYTF TGTGCCAGCAGCCAAGGGTCCGGACATGGCTATGGCTACACCTTC
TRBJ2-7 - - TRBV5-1 CASSLGTGGDEQYF TGCGCCAGCAGCTTGGGTACCGGAGGCGACGAGCAGTACTTC
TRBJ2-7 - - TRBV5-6 CASSFGETYEQYF TGTGCCAGCAGCTTTGGGGAGACCTACGAGCAGTACTTC
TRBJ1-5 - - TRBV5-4 CASSFPNQPQHF TGTGCCAGCAGCTTTCCGAATCAGCCCCAGCATTTT
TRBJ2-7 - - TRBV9 CASRSSGAGSYEQYF TGTGCCAGCAGGTCCTCTGGAGCAGGATCCTACGAGCAGTACTTC
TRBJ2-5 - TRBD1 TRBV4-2 CASSSRQGAILGQETQYF TGTGCCAGCAGCTCGAGACAGGGGGCTATACTAGGGCAAGAGACCCAGTACTTC
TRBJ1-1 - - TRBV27 CASSHQTGNTEAFF TGTGCCAGCAGTCACCAAACAGGGAACACTGAAGCTTTCTTT
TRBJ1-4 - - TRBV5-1 CASSSGTQGEKLFF TGCGCCAGCAGCTCAGGGACTCAGGGGGAAAAACTGTTTTTT
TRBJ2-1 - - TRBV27 CASRARQGPNEQFF TGTGCCAGCAGAGCCCGGCAGGGGCCCAATGAGCAGTTCTTC
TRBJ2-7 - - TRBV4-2 CASSQVLTYEQYF TGTGCCAGCAGCCAGGTTCTTACCTACGAGCAGTACTTC
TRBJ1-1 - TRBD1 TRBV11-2 CASSLSRDRVFEAFF TGTGCCAGCAGCTTATCTCGGGACAGGGTTTTTGAAGCTTTCTTT
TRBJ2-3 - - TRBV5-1 CASSFLDGRTDTQYF TGCGCCAGCAGCTTTCTTGACGGCCGCACAGATACGCAGTATTTT
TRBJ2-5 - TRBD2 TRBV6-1 CASSEISGKGEETQYF TGTGCCAGCAGTGAAATTAGCGGGAAAGGGGAAGAGACCCAGTACTTC
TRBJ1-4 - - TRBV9 CASSVGWGLREKLFF TGTGCCAGCAGCGTAGGATGGGGGCTTCGGGAAAAACTGTTTTTT
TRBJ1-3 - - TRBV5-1 CASSLKGEGNTIYF TGCGCCAGCAGCTTGAAGGGGGAGGGAAACACCATATATTTT
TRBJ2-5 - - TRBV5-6 CASSRDLGSQYF TGTGCCAGCAGCCGAGACCTCGGGTCCCAGTACTTC
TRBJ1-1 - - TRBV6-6 CASSGPQAFF TGTGCCAGCAGTGGGCCGCAAGCTTTCTTT
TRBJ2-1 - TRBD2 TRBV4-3 CASSQDRLAGAEQFF TGCGCCAGCAGCCAAGATAGGCTAGCGGGAGCTGAGCAGTTCTTC
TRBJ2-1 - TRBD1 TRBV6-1 CASRRQGIRDEQFF TGTGCCAGCAGGAGACAGGGAATTCGCGATGAGCAGTTCTTC
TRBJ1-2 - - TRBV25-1 CASSEDSSVDYGYTF TGTGCCAGCAGTGAAGACTCCTCGGTAGACTATGGCTACACCTTC
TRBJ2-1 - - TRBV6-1 CASSEVADSYNEQFF TGTGCCAGCAGTGAAGTAGCTGACTCCTACAATGAGCAGTTCTTC
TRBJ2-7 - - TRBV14 CASSPGSEGAYEQYF TGTGCCAGCAGCCCGGGTTCGGAGGGGGCCTACGAGCAGTACTTC
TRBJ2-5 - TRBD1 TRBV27 CASSLRGDREIEKETQYF TGTGCCAGCAGTTTAAGGGGCGACAGGGAGATTGAGAAAGAGACCCAGTACTTC
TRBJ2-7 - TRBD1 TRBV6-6 CASSIGTGYYEQYF TGTGCCAGCAGCATCGGGACAGGGTACTACGAGCAGTACTTC
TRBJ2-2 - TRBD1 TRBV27 CASSLFRFSRGTGGPVNTGELFF TGTGCCAGCAGTTTATTTCGATTTAGTCGCGGGACAGGGGGCCCGGTGAACACCGGGGAGCTGTTTTTT
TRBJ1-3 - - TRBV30 CAWSVLPGSGNTIYF TGTGCCTGGAGTGTTCTCCCTGGGTCTGGAAACACCATATATTTT